The next 23 T cell receptor beta chains were all read from a single sample in a study of response to subunit inactivated influenza vaccine (dated by TCRdb to about 2018). The protocol used for the library was RT-PCR. Sequencing was performed on an Illumina HiSeq 2500. TCRdb itself trimmed the public reads at Q25 with fastp, ran MiXCR and retained productive beta chains. When rows share a CDR3 protein, they turn into one entry using the most common DNA and genes. Within this sample are 650,000 to 800,000 distinct CDR3 sequences, with about 14% of them counted one time only. Of the sample, 6.5% to 8.5% falls within the top ten clones. This material consisted of PBMCs from blood, taken roughly 2 weeks before vaccination. Receptors originate from a man in his fifties who received an inactivated influenza vaccine. Donor details come from another sample of the same person, matched by shared clones.

This clonotype has more than one count but fewer than ten. This rearrangement joins TRBV10-3 to TRBJ2-2; TRBD2 is a possible D gene (6 bases). The germline V and J ends were trimmed by 6 bases and 7 bases, with 18 bases remaining between them. Germline CDR1 reads ENHRY; CDR2 reads SYGVKD. The CDR3 extends over 15 amino acids. In nucleotides, the CDR3 is TGTGCCATCAGCCTTGGGGGGACGACTGGCGGGGAGCTGTTTTTT. The encoded protein is CAISLGGTTGGELFF.

The V call is TRBV5-1, the J call TRBJ2-5, with D perhaps given as TRBD1 or TRBD2 (5 bases each). Deletions cut 4 bases from V and 1 base from J, with 14 bases between. Germline CDR1 is SGHRS and CDR2 is YFSETQ. The CDR3 is 15 residues long. For the CDR3, the DNA is TGCGCCAGCAGCGGGTCCGGGACCATCCAAGAGACCCAGTACTTC. As protein: CASSGSGTIQETQYF.

The chain employs TRBV7-9 and TRBJ2-3, with 7 positions matching TRBD2. The germline V gene has CDR1 SEHNR and CDR2 FQNEAQ (reference sequence). V trimming: 5 bases; J trimming: 4 bases; junction bases outside the gene matches: 3. The CDR3 has 13 residues. Here the CDR3 reads CASSAAGADTQYF. DNA for the CDR3: TGTGCCAGCAGCGCGGCGGGGGCAGATACGCAGTATTTT.

This clonotype was picked up many times. The gene calls are TRBV28 and TRBJ2-7, with 8 nucleotides matching TRBD2. The germline V gene has CDR1 MDHEN and CDR2 SYDVKM. Trimming at V came to 6 bases and at J to 6 bases, leaving 7 bases not matched to a gene. CDR3 length: 13 amino acids. The CDR3 DNA reads TGTGCCAGCAGCCCCGGGGGGGCTCTCGAGCAGTACTTC. Its translation is CASSPGGALEQYF.

Only a few counts were recorded for this clonotype. Here the CDR3 reads CASSPSGSAASTDTQYF. The CDR3 nucleotides read TGCGCCAGCAGCCCCAGTGGATCGGCAGCGAGCACAGATACGCAGTATTTT. V gene TRBV4-1 combines with J gene TRBJ2-3; D not certain. Germline values: CDR1 MGHRA, CDR2 YSYEKL. Trimming took 4 bases from V and 0 from J, leaving 17 bases between them. CDR3 length: 17 residues.

This clonotype was observed a handful of times. The V call is TRBV2, the J call TRBJ2-1; 8 positions match TRBD1. Germline V gives CDR1 SNHLY, CDR2 FYNNEI. There are 15 residues in the CDR3. Trimming took 4 bases from V and 3 from J; bases not matched to a gene: 5. The CDR3 DNA follows: TGTGCCAGCAGTGGAGACAGGGGCTACTACAATGAGCAGTTCTTC. Protein product: CASSGDRGYYNEQFF.

For the CDR3, the DNA is TGTGCCAGCAGTGGGACAGTCTATAGCAATCAGCCCCAGCATTTT. This gives the protein CASSGTVYSNQPQHF. The rearrangement uses TRBV6-1 and TRBJ1-5, with D tentatively TRBD1 (6 bases). The V gene lost 4 bases and the J gene lost 0 bases, with 10 bases spanning the gap. This CDR3 spans 15 amino acids. In germline, CDR1 is MNHNS, CDR2 SASEGT.

V and J are TRBV5-1 and TRBJ2-7, with a tentative D call TRBD2 (5 bases). The V end was cut by 3 bases, the J end by 0 bases, with 13 bases between. The CDR3 is 15 residues long. Germline V gene sequence: CDR1 SGHRS, CDR2 YFSETQ. DNA for the CDR3: TGCGCCAGCAGCTCAGACACTGGAGGCTCCTACGAGCAGTACTTC. Translated: CASSSDTGGSYEQYF.

The chain recombines TRBV4-1 with TRBJ2-5; D is unclear. The CDR3 runs to 16 residues. Germline CDR1 and CDR2: MGHRA and YSYEKL. Trimming removed 1 base from V and 1 base from J, with 13 bases in between. The DNA of the CDR3 is TGCGCCAGCAGCCAAGTACGGCGACTTGGCCAAGAGACCCAGTACTTC. This gives the protein CASSQVRRLGQETQYF.

In this sample, this clonotype turned up a few times. J is TRBJ2-3 and V is TRBV12-3 or TRBV12-4; 11 positions agree with TRBD1. Trimming took 3 bases from V and 6 from J; bases not matched to a gene: 2. This CDR3 contains 14 residues. CDR3 region: CASSFRDRGDTQYF. The CDR3 bases are TGTGCCAGCAGTTTCCGGGACAGGGGGGATACGCAGTATTTT.

The chain recombines TRBV6-2 or TRBV6-3 with TRBJ2-7; 7 bases are shared with TRBD2. This CDR3 region has 17 residues. Trimming removed 2 bases from V and 4 bases from J; junction bases left unmatched: 14. Germline V gene data show CDR1 as MNHEY and CDR2 as SVGEGT. CDR3 protein: CASSYHLWEGNSYEQYF. CDR3 nucleotide sequence: TGTGCCAGCAGTTACCACCTTTGGGAGGGCAACTCTTACGAGCAGTACTTC.

This clonotype was observed a few times. The chain combines TRBV3-1 with TRBJ2-5; D might be TRBD1 (6 bases). Germline loops: CDR1 LGHDT, CDR2 YNNKEL (reference sequence). CDR3 length equals 15 residues. Trimming stripped 0 bases from V and 7 bases from J, with 15 bases between. The CDR3 reads CASSQDSTGRATQYF. The CDR3 bases are TGTGCCAGCAGCCAAGATTCGACAGGTCGGGCGACCCAGTACTTC.

This clonotype was detected a few times. This sequence joins TRBV6-2 or TRBV6-3 and TRBJ1-2; D unresolved. Deletions cut 2 bases from V and 7 bases from J, with 14 bases between. The germline V gene encodes CDR1 MNHEY and CDR2 SVGEGT. The CDR3 is 14 residues long. The CDR3 region is CASSYIPAAGGYTF. DNA of the CDR3: TGTGCCAGCAGTTACATACCGGCGGCCGGTGGCTACACCTTC.

This clonotype was seen only a few times. The chain recombines TRBV4-1 with TRBJ2-7; 8 positions match TRBD1. The CDR3 runs 15 residues. V was clipped by 1 base and J by 2 bases; unmatched bases: 4. Germline-derived CDR1 and CDR2 are MGHRA and YSYEKL. The CDR3 region has the DNA TGCGCCAGCAGCCAAGGGACAGGGTTTCCCTACGAGCAGTACTTC. This sequence encodes CASSQGTGFPYEQYF.

The V and J genes are TRBV15 and TRBJ1-4; D is perhaps TRBD1 (5 bases). CDR3 size: 16 residues. The germline CDR1 and CDR2 sequences are LNHNV and YYDKDF (reference sequence). V was pared by 3 bases and J by 3 bases, with 14 bases between. The CDR3 loop reads CATSSGRATANEKLFF. The CDR3 nucleotides are TGTGCCACCAGCAGTGGCAGGGCAACGGCTAATGAAAAACTGTTTTTT.

The genes are TRBV6-5 and TRBJ2-5, with D uncertain. Germline values: CDR1 MNHEY, CDR2 SVGAGI. This CDR3 comprises 15 residues. V dropped 2 bases and J dropped 5 bases, with 15 bases sitting between them. In DNA, the CDR3 is TGTGCCAGCAGTTACAGGCAGCAAGAGAAGGAGACCCAGTACTTC. It specifies CASSYRQQEKETQYF.

This clonotype came up a few times. This sequence joins TRBV11-1 and TRBJ1-1; 11 bases agree with TRBD1. V lost 5 bases, J lost 0 bases, and 11 bases stayed unmatched. The germline CDR1 and CDR2 sequences are SGHAT and FQDESV (reference sequence). There are 18 residues in the CDR3. The CDR3 DNA reads TGTGCCAGCAGCCCCTCGGACAGGGGGCTCTTTATGAACACTGAAGCTTTCTTT. Its translation: CASSPSDRGLFMNTEAFF.

This clonotype was picked up a small number of times. The rearrangement uses TRBV20-1 and TRBJ2-1; 9 bases map to TRBD1. Germline V gene lookup returns CDR1 DFQATT and CDR2 SNEGSKA (reference sequence). With 4 bases clipped from V and 12 bases from J, the junction kept 10 bases outside the gene matches. This CDR3 spans 13 amino acids. The CDR3 nucleotides read TGCAGTGCTACCCCCGGGACAGGGTCTTGGCAGTTCTTC. It is translated as CSATPGTGSWQFF.

The chain combines TRBV3-1 with TRBJ2-1; 14 bases align to TRBD2. V shed 11 bases, J shed 6 bases, and the junction held 21 bases outside the gene matches. The CDR3 contains 19 residues. From germline, CDR1 is LGHDT and CDR2 YNNKEL (reference sequence). CDR3: CALSFHAGLAGEGGNEQFF. The CDR3 DNA reads as TGTGCCCTCAGTTTTCACGCGGGACTAGCGGGAGAAGGGGGCAATGAGCAGTTCTTC.

Many counts were recorded for this clonotype. The V gene is TRBV27, the J gene TRBJ1-5, with 9 bases matching TRBD1. V lost 3 bases, J lost 5 bases, and 5 bases stayed unmatched. Germline V gene data show CDR1 as MNHEY and CDR2 as SMNVEV (reference sequence). The CDR3 is 15 amino acids. CDR3 sequence reads: CASSLFWTGDQPQHF. The CDR3 DNA reads as TGTGCCAGCAGTTTGTTTTGGACAGGGGATCAGCCCCAGCATTTT.

The chain combines TRBV9 with TRBJ2-1; TRBD1 matches 7 bases. This CDR3 region has 16 residues. Germline CDR1 and CDR2: SGDLS and YYNGEE. V lost 2 bases and J lost 0; bases outside the gene matches: 5. The CDR3 DNA reads as TGTGCCAGCAGCGTGGGACAGCAAATCTCCTACAATGAGCAGTTCTTC. It yields the protein CASSVGQQISYNEQFF.

This clonotype was detected ten times or more. The chain uses TRBV5-6 and TRBJ1-4; D remains unclear. V lost 0 bases to trimming and J lost 3 bases, with 6 bases between them. This CDR3 has 14 amino acids. Germline CDR1 is SGHDT and CDR2 is YYEEEE. The CDR3 is CASSLVSANEKLFF. The CDR3 region has the DNA TGTGCCAGCAGCTTGGTGAGCGCTAATGAAAAACTGTTTTTT.

This clonotype was detected a few times. V and J are TRBV20-1 and TRBJ2-1; D is possibly TRBD2 (6 bases). CDR3 size: 15 residues. Per germline, CDR1 DFQATT and CDR2 SNEGSKA (reference sequence). V lost 0 bases and J lost 9, with 18 bases in between. Here the CDR3 DNA reads TGCAGTGCTAGAGATTGGGGAACCCGCGGGACTGAGCAGTTCTTC. Its translation is CSARDWGTRGTEQFF.